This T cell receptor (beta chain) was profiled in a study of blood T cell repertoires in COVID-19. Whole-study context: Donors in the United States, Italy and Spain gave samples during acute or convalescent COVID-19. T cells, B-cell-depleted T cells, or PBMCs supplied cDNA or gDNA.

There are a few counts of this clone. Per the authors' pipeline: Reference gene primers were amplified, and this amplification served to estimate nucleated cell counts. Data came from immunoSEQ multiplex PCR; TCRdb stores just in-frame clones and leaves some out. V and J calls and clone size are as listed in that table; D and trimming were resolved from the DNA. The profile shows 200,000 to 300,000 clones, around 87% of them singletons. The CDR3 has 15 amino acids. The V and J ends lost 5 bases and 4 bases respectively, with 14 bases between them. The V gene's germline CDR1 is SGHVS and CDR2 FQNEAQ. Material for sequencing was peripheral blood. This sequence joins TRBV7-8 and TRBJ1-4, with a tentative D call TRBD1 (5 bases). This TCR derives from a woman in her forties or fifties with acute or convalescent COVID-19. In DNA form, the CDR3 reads TGTGCCAGCAGCGCGGACCAGGGCAATAATGAAAAACTGTTTTTT. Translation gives CASSADQGNNEKLFF.